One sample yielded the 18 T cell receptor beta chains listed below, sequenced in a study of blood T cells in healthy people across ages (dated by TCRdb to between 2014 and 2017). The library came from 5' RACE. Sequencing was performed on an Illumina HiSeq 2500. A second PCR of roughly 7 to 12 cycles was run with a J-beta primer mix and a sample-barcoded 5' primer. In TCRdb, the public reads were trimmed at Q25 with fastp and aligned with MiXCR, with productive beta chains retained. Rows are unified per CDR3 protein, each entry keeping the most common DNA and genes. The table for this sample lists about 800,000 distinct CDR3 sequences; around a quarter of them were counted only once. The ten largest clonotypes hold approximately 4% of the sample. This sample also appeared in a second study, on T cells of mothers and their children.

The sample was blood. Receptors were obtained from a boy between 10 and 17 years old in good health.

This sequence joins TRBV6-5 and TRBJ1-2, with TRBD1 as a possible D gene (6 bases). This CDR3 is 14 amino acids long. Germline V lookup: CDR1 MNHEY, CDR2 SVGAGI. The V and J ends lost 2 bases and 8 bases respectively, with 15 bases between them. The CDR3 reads CASSYQTGRWGYTF. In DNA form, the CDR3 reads TGTGCCAGCAGTTACCAAACAGGGCGATGGGGCTACACCTTC.

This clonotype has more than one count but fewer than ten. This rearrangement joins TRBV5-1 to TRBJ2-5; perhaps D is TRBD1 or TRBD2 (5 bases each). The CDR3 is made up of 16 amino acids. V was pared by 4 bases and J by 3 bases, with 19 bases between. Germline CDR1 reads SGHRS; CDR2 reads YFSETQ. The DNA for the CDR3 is TGCGCCAGCAGCACCTACCAGGGACGGCTGAAAGAGACCCAGTACTTC. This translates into CASSTYQGRLKETQYF.

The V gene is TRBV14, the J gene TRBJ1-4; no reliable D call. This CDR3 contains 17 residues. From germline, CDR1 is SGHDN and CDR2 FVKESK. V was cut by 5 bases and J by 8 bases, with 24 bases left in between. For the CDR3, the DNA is TGTGCCAGCAGCGTGACACTGAATTGGGAAGAGGGAGAAAAACTGTTTTTT. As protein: CASSVTLNWEEGEKLFF.

The CDR3 sequence is CASSQGYSWSEQYF. For the CDR3, the DNA is TGTGCCAGCAGCCAAGGATACAGTTGGAGCGAGCAGTACTTC. This chain links TRBV3-1 with TRBJ2-7; D not certain. V was trimmed by 1 base and J by 6 bases, leaving 13 bases between them. Germline assignment: CDR1 LGHDT and CDR2 YNNKEL (reference sequence). The CDR3 is made up of 14 amino acids.

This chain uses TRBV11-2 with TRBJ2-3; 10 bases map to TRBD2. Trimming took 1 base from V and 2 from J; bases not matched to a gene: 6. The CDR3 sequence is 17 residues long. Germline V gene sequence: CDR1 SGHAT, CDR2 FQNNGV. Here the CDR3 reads CASSLAHTSGTTDTQYF. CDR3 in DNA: TGTGCCAGCAGCTTAGCTCACACTAGCGGGACCACAGATACGCAGTATTTT.

The CDR3 loop reads CASSATDMNTEAFF. CDR3 bases: TGTGCCAGCAGTGCTACAGACATGAACACTGAAGCTTTCTTT. This chain uses TRBV6-4 with TRBJ1-1; D unresolved. Between the trimmed V and J ends, which lost 4 bases and 0 bases, there was a span of 9 bases. In germline, CDR1 is MRHNA, CDR2 SNTAGT. This CDR3 is built from 14 residues.

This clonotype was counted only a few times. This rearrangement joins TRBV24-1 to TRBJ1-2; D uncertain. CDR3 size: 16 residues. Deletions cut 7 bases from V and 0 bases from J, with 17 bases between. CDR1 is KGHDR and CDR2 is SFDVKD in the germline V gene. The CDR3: CATSPNDPSTNYGYTF. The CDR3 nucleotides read TGTGCCACCAGCCCGAACGATCCGTCCACTAACTATGGCTACACCTTC.

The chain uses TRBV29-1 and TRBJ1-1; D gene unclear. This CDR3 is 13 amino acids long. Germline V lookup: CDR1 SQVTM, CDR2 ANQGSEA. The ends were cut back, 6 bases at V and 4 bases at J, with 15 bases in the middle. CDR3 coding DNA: TGCAGCGTCGACCCGCACGGACCCACTGAAGCTTTCTTT. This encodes CSVDPHGPTEAFF. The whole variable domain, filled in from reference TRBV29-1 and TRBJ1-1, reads SAVISQKPSRDICQRGTSLTIQCQVDSQVTMMFWYRQQPGQSLTLIATANQGSEATYESGFVIDKFPISRPNLTFSTLTVSNMSPEDSSIYLCSVDPHGPTEAFFGQGTRLTVV.

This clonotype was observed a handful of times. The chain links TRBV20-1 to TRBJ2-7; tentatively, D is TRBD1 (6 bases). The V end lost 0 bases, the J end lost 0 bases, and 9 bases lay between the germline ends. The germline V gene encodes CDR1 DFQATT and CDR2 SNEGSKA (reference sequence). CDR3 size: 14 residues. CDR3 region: CSARDGRGSYEQYF. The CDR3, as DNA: TGCAGTGCTAGAGATGGCAGGGGCTCCTACGAGCAGTACTTC.

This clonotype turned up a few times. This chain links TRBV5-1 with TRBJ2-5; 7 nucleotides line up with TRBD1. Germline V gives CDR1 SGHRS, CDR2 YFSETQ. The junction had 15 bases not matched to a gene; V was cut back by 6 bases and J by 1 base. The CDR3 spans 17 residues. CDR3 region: CASTWDSPAGVQETQYF. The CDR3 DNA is TGCGCCAGCACCTGGGACAGCCCGGCTGGGGTCCAAGAGACCCAGTACTTC.

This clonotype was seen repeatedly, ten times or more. CDR3 residues: CASSPLGYSQFF. As DNA, the CDR3 is TGTGCCAGCAGCCCCCTCGGTTACAGTCAGTTCTTC. V gene TRBV14 combines with J gene TRBJ2-1; D unresolved. Germline V gene data show CDR1 as SGHDN and CDR2 as FVKESK. The germline V and J ends were trimmed by 4 bases and 13 bases, with 14 bases remaining between them. This CDR3 has 12 residues. The full variable domain, with the rest looked up from reference TRBV14 and TRBJ2-1, is EAGVTQFPSHSVIEKGQTVTLRCDPISGHDNLYWYRRVMGKEIKFLLHFVKESKQDESGMPNNRFLAERTGGTYSTLKVQPAELEDSGVYFCASSPLGYSQFFGPGTRLTVL.

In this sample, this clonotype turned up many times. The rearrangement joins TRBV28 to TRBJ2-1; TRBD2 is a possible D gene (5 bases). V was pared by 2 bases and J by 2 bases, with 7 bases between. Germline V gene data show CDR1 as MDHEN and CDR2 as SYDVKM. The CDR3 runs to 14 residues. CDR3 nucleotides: TGTGCCAGCAGTTTAACGGGAACCTACAATGAGCAGTTCTTC. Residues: CASSLTGTYNEQFF.

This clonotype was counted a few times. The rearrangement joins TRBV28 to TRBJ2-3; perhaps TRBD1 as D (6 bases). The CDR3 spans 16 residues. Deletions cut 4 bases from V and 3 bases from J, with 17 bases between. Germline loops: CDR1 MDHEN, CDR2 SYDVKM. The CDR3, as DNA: TGTGCCAGCAGTTACAGGGTCGGCAGGACGACAGATACGCAGTATTTT. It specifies CASSYRVGRTTDTQYF.

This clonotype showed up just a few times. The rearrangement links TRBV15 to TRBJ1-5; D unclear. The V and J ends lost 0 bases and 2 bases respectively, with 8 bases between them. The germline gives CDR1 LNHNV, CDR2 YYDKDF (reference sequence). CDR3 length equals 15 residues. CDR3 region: CATSREVAGNQPQHF. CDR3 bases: TGTGCCACCAGCAGAGAAGTAGCTGGCAATCAGCCCCAGCATTTT.

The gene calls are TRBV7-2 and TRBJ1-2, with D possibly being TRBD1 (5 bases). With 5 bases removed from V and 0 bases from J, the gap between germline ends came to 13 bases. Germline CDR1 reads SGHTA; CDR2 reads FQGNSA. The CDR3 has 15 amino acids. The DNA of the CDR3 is TGTGCCAGCAGCCCGGGGACGGGATCTAACTATGGCTACACCTTC. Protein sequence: CASSPGTGSNYGYTF.

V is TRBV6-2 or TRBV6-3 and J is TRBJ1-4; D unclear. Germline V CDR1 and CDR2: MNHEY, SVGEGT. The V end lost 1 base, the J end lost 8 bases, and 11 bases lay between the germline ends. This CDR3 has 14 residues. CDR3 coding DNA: TGTGCCAGCAGTTACTATCGACGGAACGAAAAACTGTTTTTT. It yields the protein CASSYYRRNEKLFF.

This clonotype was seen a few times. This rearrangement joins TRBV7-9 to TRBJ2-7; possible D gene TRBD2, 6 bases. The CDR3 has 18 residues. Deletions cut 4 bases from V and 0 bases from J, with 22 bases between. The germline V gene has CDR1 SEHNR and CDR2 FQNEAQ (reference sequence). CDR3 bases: TGTGCCAGCAGCTCCTTCTACGGGACTTCTCAAAGCTCCTACGAGCAGTACTTC. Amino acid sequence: CASSSFYGTSQSSYEQYF. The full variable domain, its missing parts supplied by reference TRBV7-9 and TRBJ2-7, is DTGVSQNPRHKITKRGQNVTFRCDPISEHNRLYWYRQTLGQGPEFLTYFQNEAQLEKSRLLSDRFSAERPKGSFSTLEIQRTEQGDSAMYLCASSSFYGTSQSSYEQYFGPGTRLTVT.

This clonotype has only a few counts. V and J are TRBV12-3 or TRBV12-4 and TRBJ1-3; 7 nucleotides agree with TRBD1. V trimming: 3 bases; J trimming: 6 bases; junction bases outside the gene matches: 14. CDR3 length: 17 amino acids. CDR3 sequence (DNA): TGTGCCAGCAGTTTTTGGGTGAACAGGGGCGGGTCAAACACCATATATTTT. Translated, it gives CASSFWVNRGGSNTIYF.